This T cell receptor (beta chain) stems from a study of T cell responses to AZD1222 COVID-19 vaccine. Of note for this clone: Its antigen is unidentified.

Trimming cost V 3 bases and J 2 bases, with 13 bases left between them. Germline V CDR1 and CDR2: LNHNV, YYDKDF (reference sequence). The CDR3 has 15 residues. Assay: immunoSEQ multiplex PCR; the TCRdb copy retains only in-frame clones and omits some. The table shows around 130,000 clones, with 93% occurring only once. General study points: Within unmutated variant regions lay the reported targets of nearly half of spike-specific TCRs. Without day 14 samples, only post-peak T cell repertoires were studied. In a largely white British group with more females than males, clonal diversity was possibly underestimated.

The rearrangement links TRBV15 to TRBJ1-2; TRBD1 is a possible D gene (6 bases). The TCR was taken from an adult in good health. The sequencing here drew on peripheral blood, taken on day 0 of AZD1222 vaccination. CDR3 region: CATSRDGQGNYGYTF. In nucleotides, the CDR3 is TGTGCCACCAGCAGGGATGGGCAGGGGAACTATGGCTACACCTTC.